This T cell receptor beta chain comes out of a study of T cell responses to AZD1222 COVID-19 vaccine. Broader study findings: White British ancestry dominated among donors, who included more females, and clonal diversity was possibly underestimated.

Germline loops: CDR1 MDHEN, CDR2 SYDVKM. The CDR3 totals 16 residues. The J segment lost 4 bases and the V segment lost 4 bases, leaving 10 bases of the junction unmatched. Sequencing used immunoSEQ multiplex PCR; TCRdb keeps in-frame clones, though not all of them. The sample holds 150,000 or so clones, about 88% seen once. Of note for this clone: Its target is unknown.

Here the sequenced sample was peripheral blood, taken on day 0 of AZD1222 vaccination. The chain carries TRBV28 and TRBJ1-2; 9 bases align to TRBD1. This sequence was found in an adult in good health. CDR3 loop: CASSYTRGTGTYGYTF. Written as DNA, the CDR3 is TGTGCCAGCAGTTATACCCGGGGGACAGGGACCTATGGCTACACCTTC.